This T cell receptor (beta chain) was recorded in a study of Ad26.COV2.S vaccination and SARS-CoV-2 variants. Produced via immunoSEQ multiplex PCR; TCRdb's table is partial and in-frame only. The table has approximately 480,000 clones, around nine tenths seen once. As to treatment: around 19 received Ad26.COV2.S at low or high dose, single or two shots; several received placebo; per-sample allocation not given. Day 63 after the first injection of vaccine or placebo was the sampling time. This clone appeared once. CDR3 length: 15 amino acids. J gave up 4 bases and V 4 bases, and 6 bases lay outside the gene matches. Germline CDR1 SGHTA, CDR2 FQGNSA.

This TCR derives from a person between 18 and 60 years old who received the Ad26.COV2.S COVID-19 vaccine or a placebo. This sample comprised peripheral blood, obtained in a trial of Ad26.COV2.S vaccine versus placebo. This chain connects TRBV7-2 to TRBJ2-5, with 10 positions matching TRBD2. The DNA for the CDR3 is TGTGCCAGCAGCTCAAGCGGGAGGGCCCCAGAGACCCAGTACTTC. Translating gives CASSSSGRAPETQYF.